This T cell receptor (beta chain) was captured in a study of Graves' ophthalmopathy and Graves' hyperthyroidism. Study summary: Upon initial diagnosis and before any treatment, peripheral blood was collected.

As the template, RNA transcripts were used to amplify TCR beta CDR3 regions. The authors performed first-round RT-PCR with HTBI primers and then a second-round multiplex PCR. TCRdb redid the calling of the multiplex PCR reads with MiXCR, one entry per CDR3 protein. The table shows over 450,000 distinct CDR3 sequences, with under 15% occurring only once. Per germline, CDR1 MDHEN and CDR2 SYDVKM. CDR3 length equals 14 residues. V lost 2 bases and J 3 bases, leaving 11 bases between the germline ends. Study-level results: Most clonotypes expanded in thyroid above 0.001 frequency were present in blood too.

This clonotype was counted ten times or more. Its target is unknown. The J gene is TRBJ2-7, the V gene TRBV28, with D tentatively TRBD1 (6 bases). The sequence was collected from a woman in her 30s with Graves' ophthalmopathy. The sequenced sample was blood. This CDR3 reads CASSLGGQNYEQYF. As DNA, the CDR3 is TGTGCCAGCAGTTTAGGTGGACAGAACTACGAGCAGTACTTC. Using reference TRBV28 and TRBJ2-7 for the parts outside the CDR3, the full variable domain is DVKVTQSSRYLVKRTGEKVFLECVQDMDHENMFWYRQDPGLGLRLIYFSYDVKMKEKGDIPEGYSVSREKKERFSLILESASTNQTSMYLCASSLGGQNYEQYFGPGTRLTVT.